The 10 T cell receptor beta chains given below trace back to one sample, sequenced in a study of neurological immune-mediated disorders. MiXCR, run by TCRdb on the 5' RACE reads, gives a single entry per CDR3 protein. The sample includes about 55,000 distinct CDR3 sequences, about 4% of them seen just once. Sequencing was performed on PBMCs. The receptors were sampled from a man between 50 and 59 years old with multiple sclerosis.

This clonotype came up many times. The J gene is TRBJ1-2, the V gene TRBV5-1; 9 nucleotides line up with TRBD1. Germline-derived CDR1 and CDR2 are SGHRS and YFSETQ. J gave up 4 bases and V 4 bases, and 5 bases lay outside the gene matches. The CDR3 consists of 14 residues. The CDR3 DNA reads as TGCGCCAGCAGCGGGGGACAGGGAAGCTATGGCTACACCTTC. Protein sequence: CASSGGQGSYGYTF.

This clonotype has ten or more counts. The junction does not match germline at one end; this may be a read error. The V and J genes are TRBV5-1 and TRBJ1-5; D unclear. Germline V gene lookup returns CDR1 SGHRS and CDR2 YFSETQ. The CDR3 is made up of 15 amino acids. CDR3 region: CASSLDTGSNQPQNF. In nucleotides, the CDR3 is TGCGCCAGCAGCTTGGATACCGGGAGCAATCAGCCCCAGAATTTT.

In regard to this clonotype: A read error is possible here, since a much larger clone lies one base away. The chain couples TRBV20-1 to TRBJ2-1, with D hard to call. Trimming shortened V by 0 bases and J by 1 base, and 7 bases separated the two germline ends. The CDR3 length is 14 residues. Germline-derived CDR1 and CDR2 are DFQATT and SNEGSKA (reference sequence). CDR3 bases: TGCAGTGCTAGAGACCTGAGATCCTACAATGAGCAGTTCTTC. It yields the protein CSARDLRSYNEQFF.

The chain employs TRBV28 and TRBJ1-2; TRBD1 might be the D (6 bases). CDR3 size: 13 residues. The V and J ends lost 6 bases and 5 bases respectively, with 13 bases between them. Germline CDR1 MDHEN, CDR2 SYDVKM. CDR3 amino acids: CASRVERGYGYTF. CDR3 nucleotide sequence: TGTGCCAGCAGGGTAGAAAGGGGGTATGGCTACACCTTC.

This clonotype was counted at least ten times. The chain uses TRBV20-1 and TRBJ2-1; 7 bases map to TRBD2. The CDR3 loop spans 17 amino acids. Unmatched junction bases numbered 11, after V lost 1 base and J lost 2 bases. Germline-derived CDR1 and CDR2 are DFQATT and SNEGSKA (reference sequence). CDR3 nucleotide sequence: TGCAGTGCTAGAGCCATCGAACTAGCGTCGACCTACAATGAGCAGTTCTTC. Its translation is CSARAIELASTYNEQFF.

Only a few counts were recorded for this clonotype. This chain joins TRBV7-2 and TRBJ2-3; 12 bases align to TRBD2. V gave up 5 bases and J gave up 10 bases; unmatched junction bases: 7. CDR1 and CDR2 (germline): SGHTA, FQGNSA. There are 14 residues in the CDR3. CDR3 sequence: CASSPSGGAVPQYF. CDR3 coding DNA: TGTGCCAGCAGCCCTAGCGGGGGGGCCGTCCCGCAGTATTTT.

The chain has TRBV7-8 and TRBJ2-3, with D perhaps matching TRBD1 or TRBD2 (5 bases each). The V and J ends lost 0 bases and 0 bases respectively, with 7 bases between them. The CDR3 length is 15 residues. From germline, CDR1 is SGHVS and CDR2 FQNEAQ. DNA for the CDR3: TGTGCCAGCAGCTTAGCGGGGGAGAGCACAGATACGCAGTATTTT. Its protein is CASSLAGESTDTQYF.

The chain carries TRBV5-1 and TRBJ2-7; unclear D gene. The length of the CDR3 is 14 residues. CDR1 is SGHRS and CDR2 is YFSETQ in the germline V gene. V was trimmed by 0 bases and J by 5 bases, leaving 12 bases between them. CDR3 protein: CASSLGPGVNEQYF. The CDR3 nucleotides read TGCGCCAGCAGCTTGGGACCAGGAGTCAACGAGCAGTACTTC. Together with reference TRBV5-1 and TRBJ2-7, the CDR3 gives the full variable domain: KAGVTQTPRYLIKTRGQQVTLSCSPISGHRSVSWYQQTPGQGLQFLFEYFSETQRNKGNFPGRFSGRQFSNSRSEMNVSTLELGDSALYLCASSLGPGVNEQYFGPGTRLTVT.

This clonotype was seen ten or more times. CDR3 nucleotide sequence: TGTGCCAGCAGCCGTTTAGCGGGACCAACAGATACGCAGTATTTT. The encoded protein is CASSRLAGPTDTQYF. The chain uses TRBV7-6 and TRBJ2-3; 8 nucleotides line up with TRBD2. Germline V lookup: CDR1 SGHVS, CDR2 FNYEAQ. V was clipped by 5 bases and J by 3 bases; unmatched bases: 7. The CDR3 runs 15 residues. The entire variable domain, with the rest obtained from reference TRBV7-6 and TRBJ2-3, is as follows: GAGVSQSPRYKVTKRGQDVALRCDPISGHVSLYWYRQALGQGPEFLTYFNYEAQQDKSGLPNDRFSAERPEGSISTLTIQRTEQRDSAMYRCASSRLAGPTDTQYFGPGTRLTVL.

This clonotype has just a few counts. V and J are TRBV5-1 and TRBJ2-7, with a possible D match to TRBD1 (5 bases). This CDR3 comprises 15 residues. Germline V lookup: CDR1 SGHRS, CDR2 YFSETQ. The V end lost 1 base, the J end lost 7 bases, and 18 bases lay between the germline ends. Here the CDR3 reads CASSLRAGPLEEQYF. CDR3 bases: TGCGCCAGCAGCTTGCGGGCAGGGCCTTTGGAAGAGCAGTACTTC.